This TCR beta chain derives from a study of T-cell reconstitution after alpha-beta-depleted transplantation in children. Study-level findings and limits: T-cell counts and diversity were attributed mostly to newly produced T cells one year after transplant.

The CDR3 is made up of 14 amino acids. V lost 2 bases, J lost 6 bases, and 6 bases stayed unmatched. CDR1 and CDR2 (germline): ENHRY, SYGVKD. In this sample, this clonotype turned up a few times. The antigen is not known. Molecular barcoding with unique molecular identifiers was used for the TCRbeta library. TCRdb analysed the PCR reads with MiXCR anew, one entry per CDR3 protein. The sample holds about 980,000 distinct CDR3 sequences, about 30% seen once. The TCR was taken from a boy under two years old who had a stem cell transplant for SCID, so the T cells may come from the graft donor. The chain is built from TRBV10-3 and TRBJ2-7; 8 bases align to TRBD1. The starting material was PBMCs, mostly from graft donor cells, obtained 360 days after TCRalphabeta/CD19-depleted stem cell transplant. Here the CDR3 reads CAISERGQESEQYF. The DNA of the CDR3 is TGTGCCATCAGTGAGAGGGGACAGGAGTCCGAGCAGTACTTC.